This TCR beta chain was retrieved from a study of cytomegalovirus exposure and HLA in healthy donors. Study-wide background: Clustering assigned about 79% of the roughly 370 genotyped donors to the Caucasian-associated ancestry cluster.

The PCR was carried out with 60 Vbeta primers and 13 Jbeta primers. Using immunoSEQ multiplex PCR, the repertoire was profiled, and TCRdb retains in-frame clones only, with some absent. The sample yields about 220,000 clones, 82% seen once. The germline CDR1 and CDR2 sequences are SEHNR and FQNEAQ (reference sequence). The V and J ends lost 7 bases and 5 bases, in that order; junction bases with no gene match: 10. The CDR3 covers 14 residues. The TCR originated in a woman between 35 and 50 years old in good health and CMV-seropositive. Specimen: PBMCs. The gene calls are TRBV7-9 and TRBJ2-7, with 8 bases identical to TRBD1. The CDR3 region is CASTYSTGENEQYF. DNA for the CDR3: TGTGCCAGCACCTACTCGACAGGGGAGAACGAGCAGTACTTC.